This T cell receptor beta chain was profiled in a study of T-cell memory formation after mild COVID-19 (dated by TCRdb to the early 2020s). Study-wide context: Most TCR sequence clusters were specific to one of the two donors. Two young, previously healthy adult volunteers made up the cohort, one male and one female. In two donors, T-cell clones that expanded and contracted after mild COVID-19 were tracked by sequencing TCRalpha and TCRbeta repertoires over time. Broader findings and caveats from the paper: The second-wave clones that peaked on day 37 were not confirmed to be SARS-CoV-2 specific. Contracting CD4+ clones appeared mostly in the CM and EM memory subsets, whereas CD8+ clones were enriched in EMRA. From day 15 to 85, contracting clones showed balanced CD4/CD8 phenotypes, whereas a second wave of clones that expanded from day 15 to 37 leaned towards CD4+. Some responding clones were detected in pre-infection memory, suggesting pre-existing cross-reactive memory T cells joined the SARS-CoV-2 response. The study included only a couple of mild cases, and larger cohorts that include severe cases with pre-infection samples were judged to be necessary.

PBMCs were isolated by Ficoll-Paque density gradient centrifugation. This clonotype was found a few times. The clone's antigen remains unknown. No clone much larger than this one lies a single base away; base qualities are absent. Sequencing used an Illumina NovaSeq 6000. TCRalpha and TCRbeta cDNA libraries were built by 5'RACE with constant-segment primers, adding sample barcodes and unique molecular identifiers. Trizol reagent was used to extract RNA from every sample. Library amplification was performed in two PCR steps, and a second sample barcode and Illumina TruSeq adapters were introduced in the second step. Libraries were sequenced on an Illumina NovaSeq with 2 x 150 bp paired-end reads. Concerning the study's data processing: The reads were demultiplexed and collapsed into UMI-guided consensus sequences using migec v1.2.7. Using mixcr v2.1.11, UMI consensuses were aligned to TRA and TRB V and J templates and then assembled into clonotypes. Clonotypes were classified as expanded or contracted when called significant by both edgeR and NoisET, with noise models trained on biological replicates. For edgeR calls, the cutoffs were a false discovery rate-adjusted p below 0.01 and a log2 fold-change threshold of 1. PCA with hierarchical clustering of max-normalized trajectories of the 1000 most abundant clonotypes was used as exploratory dynamics analysis. The CD4 or CD8 phenotype of responding clones was assigned using the separately sequenced CD4+ and CD8+ repertoires. TCRdb's own reprocessing of the public reads used fastp at Q25 and MiXCR and kept productive beta chains. CDR3 protein duplicates are merged, each entry listing the most common genes and DNA. Here the V and J calls rest on TCRdb's processing, not on the authors' analysis. The sample includes around 300,000 distinct CDR3 sequences, with 14% observed a single time. Jointly, the top ten make up around 20% of the sample.

Trimming accounts for 6 bases at V and 8 bases at J, while the number of junction bases matched to no gene is 12. From the germline V gene, CDR1 is SGHVS and CDR2 is FQNEAQ. The CDR3, from cysteine to phenylalanine, totals 15 residues. Only the CDR3 region is kept as DNA, spanning 45 bases read in frame from base 1. The source of this sequence is a man aged 18 to 30 who had mild COVID-19 (a few samples of this study predate the infection). The sample titles of this study are shuffled in the database, so cell type and time point are left out; the donor was told from shared clones. Sequencing used PBMCs or a T cell subset sorted from them (not recorded which). The V gene is TRBV7-8 and the J gene is TRBJ1-5; TRBD1 aligns with 8 central bases. This receptor has the CDR3 CASRTGTGAFEPQHF. In nucleotide form, the sequence is TGTGCCAGCAGAACCGGGACAGGCGCCTTTGAGCCCCAGCATTTT.